Below are 29 T cell receptor beta chains sequenced from a single sample in a study of identical twins. TCRdb ran MiXCR on the 5' RACE reads and lists one entry per CDR3 protein. Of approximately 630,000 distinct CDR3 sequences listed, around 7.5% are singletons. These same records also appear under a second study, on yellow fever vaccine responses in identical twins.

Specimen: PBMCs. These receptors all stem from a woman between 18 and 30 years old in good health.

This clonotype was counted many times. The genes are TRBV7-9 and TRBJ2-6; 8 nucleotides align to TRBD1. The CDR3 is made up of 14 amino acids. Germline V gene lookup returns CDR1 SEHNR and CDR2 FQNEAQ (reference sequence). Trimming removed 6 bases from V and 6 bases from J; junction bases left unmatched: 4. The CDR3 reads CASREDRVANVLTF. CDR3 bases: TGTGCCAGCAGAGAGGACAGGGTGGCCAACGTCCTGACTTTC.

This clonotype was detected ten times or more. The chain links TRBV5-1 to TRBJ1-6, with D maybe TRBD1 (5 bases). This CDR3 comprises 16 residues. Germline V gene sequence: CDR1 SGHRS, CDR2 YFSETQ. V gave up 0 bases and J gave up 4 bases, with 11 bases separating them. Written as DNA, the CDR3 is TGCGCCAGCAGCTTGGTTTCTGGACAATATAATTCACCCCTCCACTTT. Encoded protein: CASSLVSGQYNSPLHF.

This clonotype was recorded at least ten times. The rearrangement links TRBV7-4 to TRBJ2-1; 7 bases align to TRBD1. This CDR3 region has 19 residues. Germline V gene sequence: CDR1 SGHVT, CDR2 SQSDAQ. V shed 5 bases, J shed 5 bases, and the junction held 21 bases outside the gene matches. In DNA, the CDR3 is TGTGCCAGCAGCCCACAACAAACTCGACAGGGCGAGAGAGACAATGAGCAGTTCTTC. Translated, it gives CASSPQQTRQGERDNEQFF.

J is TRBJ1-6 and V is TRBV10-3, with D perhaps TRBD1 (6 bases). This CDR3 has 15 amino acids. Germline CDR1 reads ENHRY; CDR2 reads SYGVKD. Trimming cost V 3 bases and J 4 bases, with 10 bases left between them. The CDR3 nucleotides read TGTGCCATCAGTGATGGGGGACAATATAATTCACCCCTCCACTTT. It translates to CAISDGGQYNSPLHF.

There are a few counts of this clonotype. The chain carries TRBV12-5 and TRBJ2-7; D gene ambiguous. The germline CDR1 and CDR2 sequences are LGHNT and FRNRAP. V was trimmed by 0 bases and J by 6 bases, leaving 6 bases between them. The CDR3 runs to 12 residues. The CDR3 DNA reads as TGTGCTAGTGGTTTGGTCCCAGGCGAGCAGTACTTC. Its translation: CASGLVPGEQYF.

This clonotype showed up just a few times. This is likely a read error, given that the CDR3 carries no conserved phenylalanine or tryptophan at its end. The DNA is left out, because the CDR3 cannot be placed on it with certainty; the CDR3 is given as TCRdb lists it. The chain couples TRBV5-5 to TRBJ2-1; the table's D call TRBD1 went unverified against the DNA. CDR1 and CDR2 from the germline V gene are SGHKS and YYEKEE (reference sequence). The CDR3 numbers 14 amino acids, ends counted. Here the CDR3 reads CASSLAPTGSVAVL.

The sample holds a few counts of this clonotype. The chain recombines TRBV5-1 with TRBJ2-6, with 11 bases that match TRBD1. After removal of 5 bases from V and 1 base from J, the junction contained 5 bases not matched to a gene. The CDR3 has 17 amino acids. Germline CDR1 reads SGHRS; CDR2 reads YFSETQ. The CDR3 sequence is CASSRDRGTSGANVLTF. CDR3 DNA: TGCGCCAGCAGTCGGGACAGGGGGACGTCTGGGGCCAACGTCCTGACTTTC.

This clonotype was picked up many times. The rearrangement uses TRBV5-1 and TRBJ2-1, with 9 bases lining up with TRBD2. This CDR3 has 15 residues. With 3 bases clipped from V and 5 bases from J, the junction kept 6 bases outside the gene matches. Germline lookup yields CDR1 SGHRS and CDR2 YFSETQ. The CDR3 is CASSWTQRGDNEQFF. The CDR3 DNA sequence: TGCGCCAGCAGCTGGACACAGCGGGGGGACAATGAGCAGTTCTTC.

The chain links TRBV2 to TRBJ2-1; a weak D match, TRBD1 (5 bases). The length of the CDR3 is 16 residues. Germline assignment: CDR1 SNHLY and CDR2 FYNNEI. V lost 11 bases and J lost 0, with 20 bases in between. CDR3 DNA: TGTGCCGACAGACCTAAGACGAGAAGCTCCTACAATGAGCAGTTCTTC. Protein sequence: CADRPKTRSSYNEQFF.

This clonotype was counted only a few times. The rearrangement uses TRBV7-2 and TRBJ2-3; 11 nucleotides agree with TRBD2. Unmatched junction bases numbered 10, after V lost 0 bases and J lost 5 bases. The germline CDR1 and CDR2 sequences are SGHTA and FQGNSA. The CDR3 is 18 amino acids. This chain's CDR3 is CASSLASGSGGALDTQYF. DNA for the CDR3: TGTGCCAGCAGCTTAGCGAGCGGTAGCGGGGGGGCTTTAGATACGCAGTATTTT.

This clonotype was observed at least ten times. The chain recombines TRBV27 with TRBJ1-2; 8 bases line up with TRBD1. Looked up from germline, CDR1 is MNHEY and CDR2 is SMNVEV (reference sequence). This CDR3 region has 14 residues. Trimming removed 2 bases from V and 4 bases from J; junction bases left unmatched: 3. The DNA for the CDR3 is TGTGCCAGCAGTTTACGACAGGGGCCCTATGGCTACACCTTC. This gives the protein CASSLRQGPYGYTF.

Comments on this clonotype: A much larger clone lies a single base off, so this may be a read error. The rearrangement joins TRBV5-1 to TRBJ2-3; the D is unclear. This CDR3 spans 13 amino acids. CDR1 and CDR2 (germline): SGHRS, YFSETQ. This CDR3 reads CASSPAPTDAQYF. The CDR3 region has the DNA TGCGCCAGCAGCCCCGCTCCCACAGATGCGCAGTATTTT.

This chain uses TRBV6-5 with TRBJ2-1; D not certain. The length of the CDR3 is 14 residues. Per the germline V gene, CDR1 is MNHEY and CDR2 is SVGAGI. Trimming cost V 0 bases and J 5 bases, with 8 bases left between them. Here the CDR3 reads CASSYSRNHNEQFF. CDR3 coding DNA: TGTGCCAGCAGTTACTCTAGGAACCACAATGAGCAGTTCTTC.

This clonotype has more than one count but fewer than ten. V gene TRBV24-1 combines with J gene TRBJ2-1; 10 nucleotides agree with TRBD1. CDR3 length: 15 residues. With 4 bases clipped from V and 7 bases from J, the junction kept 6 bases outside the gene matches. CDR1 KGHDR and CDR2 SFDVKD come from the germline V gene. The CDR3 reads CATSETGTGDNEQFF. In DNA form, the CDR3 reads TGTGCCACCAGTGAGACCGGGACAGGGGATAATGAGCAGTTCTTC.

This clonotype appeared many times. The J gene is TRBJ1-1, the V gene TRBV9; 7 bases fit TRBD1. The trim removed 0 bases at V and 4 bases at J, leaving 0 bases unmatched. Per germline, CDR1 SGDLS and CDR2 YYNGEE. This CDR3 is 13 amino acids long. DNA of the CDR3: TGTGCCAGCAGCGTAGAGGGGGCCACTGAAGCTTTCTTT. Residues: CASSVEGATEAFF.

V and J are TRBV6-1 and TRBJ1-2; TRBD1 agrees at 7 bases. CDR3 length equals 16 residues. The junction had 15 bases not matched to a gene; V was cut back by 7 bases and J by 4 bases. Per germline, CDR1 MNHNS and CDR2 SASEGT. This CDR3 reads CASTSEGQRMFYGYTF. CDR3 nucleotide sequence: TGTGCCAGCACCTCGGAGGGACAGAGAATGTTCTATGGCTACACCTTC.

This clonotype came up a few times. Germline and junction disagree at one end, which may indicate a read error. The chain employs TRBV3-1 and TRBJ2-3; TRBD2 agrees at 12 bases. Germline assignment: CDR1 LGHDT and CDR2 YNNKEL (reference sequence). CDR3 length equals 15 residues. The CDR3 is CATSQGLAGTDTQYF. CDR3 in DNA: TGTGCCACCAGCCAAGGACTAGCGGGGACAGATACGCAGTATTTT.

J is TRBJ2-2 and V is TRBV20-1; 10 bases are a match to TRBD2. The length of the CDR3 is 19 residues. CDR1 and CDR2 from the germline V gene are DFQATT and SNEGSKA (reference sequence). The V gene end was trimmed by 0 bases and the J gene end by 0 bases; junction bases not matched to a gene: 10. CDR3 DNA sequence: TGCAGTGCTAGAGATAGGGCTAGCGGGAGCTACGCGAACACCGGGGAGCTGTTTTTT. This sequence encodes CSARDRASGSYANTGELFF.

The table lists this clonotype with a few counts. The rearrangement uses TRBV18 and TRBJ1-5, with 7 bases fitting TRBD1. V lost 6 bases and J lost 7; bases outside the gene matches: 6. This CDR3 contains 13 residues. Germline V gives CDR1 KGHSH, CDR2 LQKENI. For the CDR3, the DNA is TGTGCCAGCTCGCAACAGGGGTGGCAGCCCCAGCATTTT. It yields the protein CASSQQGWQPQHF.

This clonotype was counted many times. V usage is TRBV5-1 and J usage is TRBJ2-1; 7 bases fit TRBD2. The germline gives CDR1 SGHRS, CDR2 YFSETQ. There are 15 residues in the CDR3. The trim removed 5 bases at V and 2 bases at J, leaving 7 bases unmatched. CDR3 sequence (DNA): TGCGCCAGCAGTCAAACCGGGACTACCTACAATGAGCAGTTCTTC. It translates to CASSQTGTTYNEQFF.

In its sample, this clonotype was seen many times. CDR3 residues: CSVGSATDTEAFF. The DNA of the CDR3 is TGCAGCGTCGGATCGGCTACCGATACTGAAGCTTTCTTT. The rearrangement links TRBV29-1 to TRBJ1-1; D unclear. CDR1 SQVTM and CDR2 ANQGSEA come from the germline V gene. The CDR3 sequence is 13 residues long. V lost 6 bases and J 5 bases, leaving 16 bases between the germline ends.

The genes are TRBV11-1 and TRBJ2-2; possibly TRBD1 or TRBD2 for D (5 bases each). Trimming removed 1 base from V and 4 bases from J, with 10 bases in between. Germline lookup yields CDR1 SGHAT and CDR2 FQDESV (reference sequence). The CDR3 contains 15 residues. This chain's CDR3 is CASSLVGVITGELFF. CDR3 nucleotides: TGTGCCAGCAGCTTAGTGGGGGTGATCACCGGGGAGCTGTTTTTT.

This clonotype has a handful of counts. The V gene is TRBV27, the J gene TRBJ1-6; D unresolved. Trimming pared 6 bases from V and 8 bases from J, leaving 8 bases between. The CDR3 length is 12 residues. From germline, CDR1 is MNHEY and CDR2 SMNVEV (reference sequence). CDR3 nucleotide sequence: TGTGCCAGCAGGCTCGGGGATTCACCCCTCCACTTT. Translating it yields CASRLGDSPLHF.

This clonotype was seen at least ten times. V is TRBV20-1 and J is TRBJ1-5; 9 bases agree with TRBD1. Trimming took 1 base from V and 1 from J; bases not matched to a gene: 5. The CDR3 loop spans 16 amino acids. Germline loops: CDR1 DFQATT, CDR2 SNEGSKA (reference sequence). The CDR3 sequence: CSARGDREVSNQPQHF. In nucleotides, the CDR3 is TGCAGTGCTAGAGGGGACAGGGAGGTCAGCAATCAGCCCCAGCATTTT.

The table lists this clonotype with a few counts. The chain combines TRBV20-1 with TRBJ2-7, with D perhaps assigned TRBD1 or TRBD2 (5 bases each). Per the germline V gene, CDR1 is DFQATT and CDR2 is SNEGSKA (reference sequence). V lost 5 bases and J 2 bases, leaving 16 bases between the germline ends. The CDR3 covers 14 residues. This chain's CDR3 is CSAPVGRGPYEQYF. For the CDR3, the DNA is TGCAGTGCTCCCGTAGGCCGGGGCCCCTACGAGCAGTACTTC.

V and J are TRBV4-1 and TRBJ2-7; 13 bases are shared with TRBD2. The CDR3 is 21 amino acids. Germline values: CDR1 MGHRA, CDR2 YSYEKL. Trimming removed 1 base from V and 3 bases from J; junction bases left unmatched: 18. The CDR3 bases are TGCGCCAGCAGCCAAGCCATAATAGGACTAGCGGGAGTACCCCCCCTCTACGAGCAGTACTTC. Residues: CASSQAIIGLAGVPPLYEQYF.

V gene TRBV19 combines with J gene TRBJ2-4, with D perhaps TRBD2 (5 bases). Germline values: CDR1 LNHDA, CDR2 SQIVND (reference sequence). The CDR3 runs to 13 residues. V was clipped by 3 bases and J by 7 bases, with 10 bases between them. In DNA form, the CDR3 reads TGTGCCAGTAGTATCCCGGGGTGGAACATTCAGTACTTC. Translating it yields CASSIPGWNIQYF.

The chain carries TRBV27 and TRBJ1-2; perhaps TRBD1 as D (6 bases). Germline assignment: CDR1 MNHEY and CDR2 SMNVEV (reference sequence). V was pared by 2 bases and J by 4 bases, with 14 bases between. The CDR3 is 15 amino acids. The CDR3 region has the DNA TGTGCCAGCAGTTTAACAGGGAGGGTTTTCTATGGCTACACCTTC. Amino acids: CASSLTGRVFYGYTF.

This clonotype occurred many times. The chain combines TRBV20-1 with TRBJ1-1, with 9 nucleotides matching TRBD1. This CDR3 is built from 14 residues. J gave up 4 bases and V 2 bases, and 5 bases lay outside the gene matches. The germline V gene has CDR1 DFQATT and CDR2 SNEGSKA (reference sequence). Here the CDR3 DNA reads TGCAGTGCTAGACCCGGACAGGGGAGCACTGAAGCTTTCTTT. This gives the protein CSARPGQGSTEAFF.